The present T cell receptor beta chain was sequenced within a study of T cell clones after liver transplantation. Only in-frame clones appear in the TCRdb table, and some are missing; sequencing was by immunoSEQ multiplex PCR. The sample consists of around 110,000 clones, roughly nine tenths of them appearing once. The length of the CDR3 is 13 residues. CDR1 GTSNPN and CDR2 SVGIG come from the germline V gene (reference sequence). Trimming took 0 bases from V and 1 from J, leaving 5 bases between them. This clone showed up just once. This clonotype was sampled from a human patient who received a liver transplant. Some T cells may be provided by the graft donor. The rearrangement joins TRBV30 to TRBJ2-3; D ambiguous. This specimen consisted of CD4+ T cells from blood, obtained 12 months after liver transplant. For the CDR3, the DNA is TGTGCCTGGAGTGTAACAGGCACAGATACGCAGTATTTT. This gives the protein CAWSVTGTDTQYF.